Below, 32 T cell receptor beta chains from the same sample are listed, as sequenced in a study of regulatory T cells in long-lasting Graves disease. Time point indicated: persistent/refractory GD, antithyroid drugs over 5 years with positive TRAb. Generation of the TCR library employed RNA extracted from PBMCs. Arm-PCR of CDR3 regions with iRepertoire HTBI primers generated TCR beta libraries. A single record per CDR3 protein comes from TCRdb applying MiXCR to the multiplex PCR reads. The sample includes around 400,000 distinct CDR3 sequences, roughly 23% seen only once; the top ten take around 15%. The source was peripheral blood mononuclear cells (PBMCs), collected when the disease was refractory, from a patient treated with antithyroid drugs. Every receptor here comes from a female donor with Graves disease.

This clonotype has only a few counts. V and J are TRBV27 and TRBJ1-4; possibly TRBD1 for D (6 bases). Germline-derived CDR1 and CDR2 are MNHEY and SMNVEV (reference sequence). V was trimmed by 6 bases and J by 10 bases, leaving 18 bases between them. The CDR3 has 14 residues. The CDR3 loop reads CASSPQGDGRKLFF. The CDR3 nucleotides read TGTGCCAGCAGCCCACAGGGAGATGGAAGAAAACTGTTTTTT.

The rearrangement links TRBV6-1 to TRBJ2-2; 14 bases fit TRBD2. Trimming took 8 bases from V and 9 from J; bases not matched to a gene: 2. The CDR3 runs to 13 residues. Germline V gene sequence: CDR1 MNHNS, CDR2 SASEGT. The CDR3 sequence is CASRTSGRRELFF. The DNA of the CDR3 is TGTGCCAGCCGGACTAGCGGGAGGAGGGAGCTGTTTTTT.

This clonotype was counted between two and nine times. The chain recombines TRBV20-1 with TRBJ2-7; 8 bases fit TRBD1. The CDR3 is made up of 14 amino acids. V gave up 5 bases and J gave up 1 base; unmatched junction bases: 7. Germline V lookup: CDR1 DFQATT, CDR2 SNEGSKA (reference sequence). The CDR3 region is CSAPAGTGSYEQYF. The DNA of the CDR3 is TGCAGTGCTCCTGCAGGGACAGGATCCTACGAGCAGTACTTC.

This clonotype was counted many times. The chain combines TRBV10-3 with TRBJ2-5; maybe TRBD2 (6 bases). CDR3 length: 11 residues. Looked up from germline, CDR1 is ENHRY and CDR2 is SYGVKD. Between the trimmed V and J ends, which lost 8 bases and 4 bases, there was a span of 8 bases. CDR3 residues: CAIRRGETQYF. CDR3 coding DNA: TGTGCCATCCGGAGGGGAGAGACCCAGTACTTC.

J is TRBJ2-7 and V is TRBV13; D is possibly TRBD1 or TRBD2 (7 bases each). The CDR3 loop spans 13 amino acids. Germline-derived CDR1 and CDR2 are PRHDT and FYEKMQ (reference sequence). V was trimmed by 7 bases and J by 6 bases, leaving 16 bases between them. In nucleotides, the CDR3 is TGTGCCAGCACCCAGGGGGAGGGGGGCGAGCAGTACTTC. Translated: CASTQGEGGEQYF.

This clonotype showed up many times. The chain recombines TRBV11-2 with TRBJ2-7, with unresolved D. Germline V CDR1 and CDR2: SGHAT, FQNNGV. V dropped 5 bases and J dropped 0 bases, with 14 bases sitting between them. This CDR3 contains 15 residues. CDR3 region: CASSVVASDSYEQYF. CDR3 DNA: TGTGCCAGCAGCGTCGTGGCGTCAGACTCCTACGAGCAGTACTTC. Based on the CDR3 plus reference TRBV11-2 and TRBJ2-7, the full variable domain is EAGVAQSPRYKIIEKRQSVAFWCNPISGHATLYWYQQILGQGPKLLIQFQNNGVVDDSQLPKDRFSAERLKGVDSTLKIQPAKLEDSAVYLCASSVVASDSYEQYFGPGTRLTVT.

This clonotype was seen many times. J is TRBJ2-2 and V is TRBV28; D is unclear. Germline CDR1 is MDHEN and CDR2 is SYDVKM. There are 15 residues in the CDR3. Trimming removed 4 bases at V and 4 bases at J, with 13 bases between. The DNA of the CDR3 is TGTGCCAGCAGTTCCCCCCTGCCTCCCACCGGGGAGCTGTTTTTT. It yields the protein CASSSPLPPTGELFF. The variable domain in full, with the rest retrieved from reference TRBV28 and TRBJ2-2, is DVKVTQSSRYLVKRTGEKVFLECVQDMDHENMFWYRQDPGLGLRLIYFSYDVKMKEKGDIPEGYSVSREKKERFSLILESASTNQTSMYLCASSSPLPPTGELFFGEGSRLTVL.

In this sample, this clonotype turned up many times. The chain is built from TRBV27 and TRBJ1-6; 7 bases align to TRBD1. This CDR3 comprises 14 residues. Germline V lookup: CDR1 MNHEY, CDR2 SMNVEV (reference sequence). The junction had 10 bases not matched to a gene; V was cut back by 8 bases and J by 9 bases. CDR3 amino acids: CASSQGQYVSPLHF. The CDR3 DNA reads TGTGCCAGCTCCCAGGGACAGTATGTTTCACCCCTCCACTTT.

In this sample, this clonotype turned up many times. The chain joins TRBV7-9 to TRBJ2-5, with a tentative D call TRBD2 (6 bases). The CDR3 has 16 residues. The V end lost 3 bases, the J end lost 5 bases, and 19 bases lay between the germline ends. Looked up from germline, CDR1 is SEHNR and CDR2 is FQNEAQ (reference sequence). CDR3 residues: CASSLLGPVGRETQYF. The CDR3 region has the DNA TGTGCCAGCAGCTTGCTCGGACCCGTGGGGAGGGAGACCCAGTACTTC.

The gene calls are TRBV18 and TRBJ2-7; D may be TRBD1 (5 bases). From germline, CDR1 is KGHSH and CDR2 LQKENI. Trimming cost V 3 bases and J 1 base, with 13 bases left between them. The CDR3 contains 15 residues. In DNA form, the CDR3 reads TGTGCCAGCTCACCGGTCGGGCAGGGTTCCTACGAGCAGTACTTC. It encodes CASSPVGQGSYEQYF.

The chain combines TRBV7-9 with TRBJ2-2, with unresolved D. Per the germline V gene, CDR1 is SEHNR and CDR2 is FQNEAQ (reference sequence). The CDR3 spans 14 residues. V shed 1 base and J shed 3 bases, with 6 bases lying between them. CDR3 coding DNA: TGTGCCAGCAGCTTAGGCCCCTACACCGGGGAGCTGTTTTTT. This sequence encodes CASSLGPYTGELFF.

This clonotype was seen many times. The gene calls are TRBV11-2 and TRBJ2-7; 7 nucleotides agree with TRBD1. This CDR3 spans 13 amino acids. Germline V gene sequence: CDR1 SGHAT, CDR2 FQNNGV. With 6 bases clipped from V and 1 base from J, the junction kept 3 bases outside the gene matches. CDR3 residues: CASSSDRSYEQYF. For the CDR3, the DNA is TGTGCCAGCAGTTCGGACAGGTCCTACGAGCAGTACTTC.

CDR3 nucleotides: TGTGCCAGCAGCTTCCCGACACTGAACACTGAAGCTTTCTTT. Translated: CASSFPTLNTEAFF. The chain joins TRBV5-6 to TRBJ1-1; D ambiguous. The germline V and J ends were trimmed by 2 bases and 0 bases, with 8 bases remaining between them. CDR1 and CDR2 from the germline V gene are SGHDT and YYEEEE. The length of the CDR3 is 14 residues.

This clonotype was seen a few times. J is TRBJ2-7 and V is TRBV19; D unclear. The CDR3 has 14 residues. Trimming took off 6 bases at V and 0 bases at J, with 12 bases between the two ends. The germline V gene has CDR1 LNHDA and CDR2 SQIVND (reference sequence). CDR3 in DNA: TGTGCCAGTAGAAGGGATTTCAGCTCCTACGAGCAGTACTTC. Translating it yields CASRRDFSSYEQYF.

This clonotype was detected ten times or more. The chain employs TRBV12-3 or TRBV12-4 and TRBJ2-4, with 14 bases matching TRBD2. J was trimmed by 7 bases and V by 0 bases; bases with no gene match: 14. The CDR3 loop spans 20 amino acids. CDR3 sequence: CASSLAGATGLAGDRNIQYF. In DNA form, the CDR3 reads TGTGCCAGCAGTTTAGCTGGGGCCACGGGACTAGCGGGAGATCGTAACATTCAGTACTTC.

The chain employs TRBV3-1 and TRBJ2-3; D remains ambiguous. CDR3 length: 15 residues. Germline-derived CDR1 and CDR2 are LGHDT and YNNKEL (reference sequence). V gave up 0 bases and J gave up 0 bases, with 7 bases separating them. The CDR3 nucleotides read TGTGCCAGCAGCCAAGATACGGCTAGCACAGATACGCAGTATTTT. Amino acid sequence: CASSQDTASTDTQYF.

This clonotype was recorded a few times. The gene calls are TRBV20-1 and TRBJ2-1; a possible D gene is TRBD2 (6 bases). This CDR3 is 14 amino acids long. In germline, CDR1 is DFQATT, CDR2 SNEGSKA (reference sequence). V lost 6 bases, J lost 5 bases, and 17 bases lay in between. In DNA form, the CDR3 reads TGCAGTGCACCGATATCTAGCGAAAACAATGAGCAGTTCTTC. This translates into CSAPISSENNEQFF.

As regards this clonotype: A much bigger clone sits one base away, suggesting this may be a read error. CDR3 loop: CAGSWGSLYEQYF. The CDR3 DNA follows: TGTGCCGGCAGTTGGGGTTCTCTCTACGAGCAGTACTTC. The chain employs TRBV10-3 and TRBJ2-7; no clear D. Trimming cost V 11 bases and J 3 bases, with 17 bases left between them. Per the germline V gene, CDR1 is ENHRY and CDR2 is SYGVKD. The CDR3 runs 13 residues.

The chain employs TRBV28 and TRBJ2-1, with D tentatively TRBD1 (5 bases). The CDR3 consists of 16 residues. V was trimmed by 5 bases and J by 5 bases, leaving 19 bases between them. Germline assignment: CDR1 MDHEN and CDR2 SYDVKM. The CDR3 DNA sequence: TGTGCCAGCAGTGACCTCCGACCCGTAGGGGACAATGAGCAGTTCTTC. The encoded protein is CASSDLRPVGDNEQFF.

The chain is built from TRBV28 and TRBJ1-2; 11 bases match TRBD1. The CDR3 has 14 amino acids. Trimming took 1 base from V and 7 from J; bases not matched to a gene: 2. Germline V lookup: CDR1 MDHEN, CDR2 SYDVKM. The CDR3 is CASSLSGTGGGYTF. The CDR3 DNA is TGTGCCAGCAGTTTATCCGGGACAGGGGGTGGCTACACCTTC.

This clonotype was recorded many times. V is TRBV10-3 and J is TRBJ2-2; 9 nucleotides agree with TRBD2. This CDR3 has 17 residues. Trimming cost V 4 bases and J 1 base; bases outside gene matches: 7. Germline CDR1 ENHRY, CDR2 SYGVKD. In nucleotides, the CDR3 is TGTGCCATCAGTGGGAACAGACTAGCGGTGAACACCGGGGAGCTGTTTTTT. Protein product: CAISGNRLAVNTGELFF.

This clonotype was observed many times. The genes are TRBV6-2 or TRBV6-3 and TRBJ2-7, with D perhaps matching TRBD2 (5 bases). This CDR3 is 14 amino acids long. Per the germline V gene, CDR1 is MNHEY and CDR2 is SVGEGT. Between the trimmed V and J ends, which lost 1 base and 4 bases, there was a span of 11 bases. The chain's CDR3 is CASSYYRSGYEQYF. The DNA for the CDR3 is TGTGCCAGCAGTTACTACCGCTCGGGATACGAGCAGTACTTC.

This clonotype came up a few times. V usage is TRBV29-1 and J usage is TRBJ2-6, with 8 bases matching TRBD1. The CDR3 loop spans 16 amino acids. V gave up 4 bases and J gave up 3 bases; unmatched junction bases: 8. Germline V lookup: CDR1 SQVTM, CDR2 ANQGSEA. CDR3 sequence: CSVVSGGGGGANVLTF. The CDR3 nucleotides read TGCAGCGTTGTGTCAGGGGGCGGTGGTGGGGCCAACGTCCTGACTTTC.

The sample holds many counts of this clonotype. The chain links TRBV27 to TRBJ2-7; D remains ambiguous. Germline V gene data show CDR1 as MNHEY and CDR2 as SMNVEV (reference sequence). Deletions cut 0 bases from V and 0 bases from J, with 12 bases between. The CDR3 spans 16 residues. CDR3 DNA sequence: TGTGCCAGCAGTTTATCGCCTGCCGAGAGCTCCTACGAGCAGTACTTC. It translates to CASSLSPAESSYEQYF.

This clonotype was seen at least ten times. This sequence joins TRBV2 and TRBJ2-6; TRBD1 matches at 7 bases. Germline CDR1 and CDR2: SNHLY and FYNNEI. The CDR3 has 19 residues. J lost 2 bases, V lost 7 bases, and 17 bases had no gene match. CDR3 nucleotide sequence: TGTGCCAGCATCGACTCACAGCGGACAGGCTCGGCTGGGGCCAACGTCCTGACTTTC. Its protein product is CASIDSQRTGSAGANVLTF.

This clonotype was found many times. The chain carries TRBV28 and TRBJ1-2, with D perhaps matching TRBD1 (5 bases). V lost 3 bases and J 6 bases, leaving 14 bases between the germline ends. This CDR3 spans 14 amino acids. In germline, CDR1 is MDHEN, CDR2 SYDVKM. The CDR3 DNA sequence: TGTGCCAGCAGTTTGCAGGGAATTGGGGATGGCTACACCTTC. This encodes CASSLQGIGDGYTF.

The CDR3 sequence: CASSTTAMNTEAFF. The CDR3 DNA reads as TGCGCCAGCAGTACGACAGCTATGAACACTGAAGCTTTCTTT. The chain joins TRBV10-2 to TRBJ1-1, with D perhaps matching TRBD1 (5 bases). The CDR3 spans 14 residues. Trimming took off 5 bases at V and 0 bases at J, with 10 bases between the two ends. Per the germline V gene, CDR1 is WSHSY and CDR2 is SAAADI.

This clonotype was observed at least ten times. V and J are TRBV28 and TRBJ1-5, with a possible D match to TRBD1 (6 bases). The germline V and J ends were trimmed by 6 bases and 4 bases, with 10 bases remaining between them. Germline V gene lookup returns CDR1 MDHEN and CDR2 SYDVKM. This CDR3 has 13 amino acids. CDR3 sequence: CASRRGANQPQHF. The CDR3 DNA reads TGTGCCAGCAGACGGGGGGCTAATCAGCCCCAGCATTTT.

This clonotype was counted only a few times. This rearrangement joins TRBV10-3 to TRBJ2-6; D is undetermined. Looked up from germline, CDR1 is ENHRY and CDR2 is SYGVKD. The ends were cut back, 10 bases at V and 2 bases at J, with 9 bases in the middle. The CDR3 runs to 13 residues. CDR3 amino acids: CATREAGANVLTF. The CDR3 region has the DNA TGTGCCACCCGAGAGGCTGGGGCCAACGTCCTGACTTTC.

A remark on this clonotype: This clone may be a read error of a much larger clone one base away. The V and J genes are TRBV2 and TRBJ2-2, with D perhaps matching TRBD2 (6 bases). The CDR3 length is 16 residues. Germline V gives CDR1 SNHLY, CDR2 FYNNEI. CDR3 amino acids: CASSAHTPGFTGGLFF. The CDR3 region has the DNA TGTGCCAGCAGTGCCCACACGCCGGGATTCACCGGGGGGCTGTTTTTT.

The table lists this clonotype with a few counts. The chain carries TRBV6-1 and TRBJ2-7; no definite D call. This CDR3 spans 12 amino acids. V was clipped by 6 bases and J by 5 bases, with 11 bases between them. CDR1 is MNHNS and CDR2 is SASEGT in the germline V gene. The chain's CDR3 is CASRNRIHEQYF. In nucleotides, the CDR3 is TGTGCCAGCAGAAATAGGATTCACGAGCAGTACTTC.

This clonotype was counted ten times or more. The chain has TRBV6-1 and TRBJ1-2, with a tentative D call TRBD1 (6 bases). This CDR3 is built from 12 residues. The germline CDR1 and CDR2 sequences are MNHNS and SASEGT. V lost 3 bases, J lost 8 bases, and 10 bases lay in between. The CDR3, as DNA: TGTGCCAGCAGTGATTGGGGGCGAGGCTACACCTTC. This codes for CASSDWGRGYTF.